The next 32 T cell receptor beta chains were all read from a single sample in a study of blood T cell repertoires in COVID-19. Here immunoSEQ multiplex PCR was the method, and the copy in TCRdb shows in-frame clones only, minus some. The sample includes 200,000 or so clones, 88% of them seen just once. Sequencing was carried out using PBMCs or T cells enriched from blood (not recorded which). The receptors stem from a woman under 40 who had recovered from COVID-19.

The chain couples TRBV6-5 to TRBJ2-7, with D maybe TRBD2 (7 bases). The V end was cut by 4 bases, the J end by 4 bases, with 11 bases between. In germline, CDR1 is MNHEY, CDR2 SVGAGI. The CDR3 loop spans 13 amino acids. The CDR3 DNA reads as TGTGCCAGCAGTTCGCGGGGGCAATACGAGCAGTACTTC. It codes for CASSSRGQYEQYF.

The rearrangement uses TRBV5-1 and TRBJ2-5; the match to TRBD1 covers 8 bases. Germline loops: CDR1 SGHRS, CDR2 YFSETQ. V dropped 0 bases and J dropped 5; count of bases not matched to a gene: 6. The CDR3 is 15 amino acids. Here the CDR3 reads CASSLDRGIEETQYF. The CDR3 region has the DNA TGCGCCAGCAGCTTGGACAGGGGGATAGAGGAGACCCAGTACTTC.

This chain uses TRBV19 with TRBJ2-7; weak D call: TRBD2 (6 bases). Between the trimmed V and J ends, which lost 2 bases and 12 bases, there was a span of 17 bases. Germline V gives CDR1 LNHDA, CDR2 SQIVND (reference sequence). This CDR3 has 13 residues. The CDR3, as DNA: TGTGCCAGTAGTATAAATTTCGGGAGTATTCTGTACTTC. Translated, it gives CASSINFGSILYF.

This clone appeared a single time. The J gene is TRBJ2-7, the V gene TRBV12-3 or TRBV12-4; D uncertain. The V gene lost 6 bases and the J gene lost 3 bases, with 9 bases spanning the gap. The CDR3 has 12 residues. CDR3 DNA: TGTGCCAGCAGCCCAACTATCTACGAGCAGTACTTC. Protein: CASSPTIYEQYF.

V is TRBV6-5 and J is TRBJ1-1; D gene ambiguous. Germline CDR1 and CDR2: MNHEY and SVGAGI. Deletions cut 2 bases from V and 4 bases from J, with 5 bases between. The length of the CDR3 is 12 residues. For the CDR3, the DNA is TGTGCCAGCAGTTACGAGGGCACTGAAGCTTTCTTT. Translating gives CASSYEGTEAFF.

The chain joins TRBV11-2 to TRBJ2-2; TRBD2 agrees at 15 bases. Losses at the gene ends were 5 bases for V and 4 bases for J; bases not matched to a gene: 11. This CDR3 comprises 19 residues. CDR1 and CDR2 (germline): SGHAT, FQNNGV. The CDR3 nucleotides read TGTGCCAGCAGCGAGGGACTAGCGGGGGGCTGGTGGGGCACCGGGGAGCTGTTTTTT. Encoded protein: CASSEGLAGGWWGTGELFF.

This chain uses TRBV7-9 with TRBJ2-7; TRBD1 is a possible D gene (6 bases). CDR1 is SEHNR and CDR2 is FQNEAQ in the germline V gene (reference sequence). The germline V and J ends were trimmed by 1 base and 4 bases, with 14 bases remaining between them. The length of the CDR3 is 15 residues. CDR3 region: CASSLGWGTPYEQYF. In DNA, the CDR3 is TGTGCCAGCAGCTTAGGCTGGGGGACACCATACGAGCAGTACTTC.

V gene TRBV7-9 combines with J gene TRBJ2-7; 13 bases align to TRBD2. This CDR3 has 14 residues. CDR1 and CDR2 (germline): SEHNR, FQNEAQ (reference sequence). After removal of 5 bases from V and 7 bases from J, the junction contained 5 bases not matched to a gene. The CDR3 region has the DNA TGTGCCAGCAGCCGGACTAGCGGGGGAGAGGAGCAGTACTTC. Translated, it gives CASSRTSGGEEQYF.

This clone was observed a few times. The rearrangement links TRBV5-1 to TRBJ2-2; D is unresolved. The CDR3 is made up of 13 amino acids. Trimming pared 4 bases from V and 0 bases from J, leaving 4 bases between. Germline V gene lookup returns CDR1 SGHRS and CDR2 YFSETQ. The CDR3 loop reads CASSTSNTGELFF. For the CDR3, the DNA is TGCGCCAGCAGCACATCGAACACCGGGGAGCTGTTTTTT. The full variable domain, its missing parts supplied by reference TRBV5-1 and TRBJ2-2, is KAGVTQTPRYLIKTRGQQVTLSCSPISGHRSVSWYQQTPGQGLQFLFEYFSETQRNKGNFPGRFSGRQFSNSRSEMNVSTLELGDSALYLCASSTSNTGELFFGEGSRLTVL.

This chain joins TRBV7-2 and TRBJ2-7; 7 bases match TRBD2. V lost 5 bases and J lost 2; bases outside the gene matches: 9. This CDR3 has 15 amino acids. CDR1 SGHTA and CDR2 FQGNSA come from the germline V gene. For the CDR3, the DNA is TGTGCCAGCAGCCCCCGGGGAGCGGGGACCTACGAGCAGTACTTC. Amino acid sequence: CASSPRGAGTYEQYF.

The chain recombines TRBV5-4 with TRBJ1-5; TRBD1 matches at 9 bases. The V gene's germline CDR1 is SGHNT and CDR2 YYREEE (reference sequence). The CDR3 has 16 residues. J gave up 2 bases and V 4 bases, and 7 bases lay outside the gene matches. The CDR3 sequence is CASSKDRGRGNQPQHF. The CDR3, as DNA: TGTGCCAGCAGCAAGGACAGGGGTAGGGGCAATCAGCCCCAGCATTTT.

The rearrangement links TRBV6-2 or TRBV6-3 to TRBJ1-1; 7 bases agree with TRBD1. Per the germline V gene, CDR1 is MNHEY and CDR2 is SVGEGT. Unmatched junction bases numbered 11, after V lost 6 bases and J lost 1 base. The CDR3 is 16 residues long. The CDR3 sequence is CASSYNRDSPNTEAFF. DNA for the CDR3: TGTGCCAGCAGCTATAACCGGGACAGCCCGAACACTGAAGCTTTCTTT.

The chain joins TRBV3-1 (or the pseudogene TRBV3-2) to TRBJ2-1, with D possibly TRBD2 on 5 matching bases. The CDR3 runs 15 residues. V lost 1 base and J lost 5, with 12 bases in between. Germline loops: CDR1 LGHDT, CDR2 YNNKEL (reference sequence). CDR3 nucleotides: TGTGCCAGCAGCCAAGTGGGAGAGTCTGACAATGAGCAGTTCTTC. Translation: CASSQVGESDNEQFF.

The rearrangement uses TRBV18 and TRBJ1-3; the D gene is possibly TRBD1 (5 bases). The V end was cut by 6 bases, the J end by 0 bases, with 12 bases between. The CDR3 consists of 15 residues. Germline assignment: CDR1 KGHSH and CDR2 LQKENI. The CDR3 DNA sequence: TGTGCCAGCTCGTTCGACAGCTCCTCTGGAAACACCATATATTTT. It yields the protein CASSFDSSSGNTIYF.

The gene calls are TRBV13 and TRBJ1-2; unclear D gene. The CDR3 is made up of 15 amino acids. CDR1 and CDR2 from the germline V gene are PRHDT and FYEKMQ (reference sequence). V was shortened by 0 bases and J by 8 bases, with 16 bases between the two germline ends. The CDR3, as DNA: TGTGCCAGCAGCTTAGGACCCAGGTTCTCGGAAGGCTACACCTTC. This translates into CASSLGPRFSEGYTF.

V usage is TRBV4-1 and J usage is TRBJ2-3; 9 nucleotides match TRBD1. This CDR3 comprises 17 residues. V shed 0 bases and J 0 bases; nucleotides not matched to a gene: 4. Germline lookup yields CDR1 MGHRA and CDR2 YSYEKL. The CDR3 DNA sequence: TGCGCCAGCAGCCAAGATGGGACAGGGATAAGCACAGATACGCAGTATTTT. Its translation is CASSQDGTGISTDTQYF.

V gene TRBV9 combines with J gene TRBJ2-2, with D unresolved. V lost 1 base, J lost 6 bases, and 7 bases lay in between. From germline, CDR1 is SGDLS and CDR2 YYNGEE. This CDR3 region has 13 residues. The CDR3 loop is CASSVTGPGELFF. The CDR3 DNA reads TGTGCCAGCAGCGTAACTGGTCCCGGGGAGCTGTTTTTT. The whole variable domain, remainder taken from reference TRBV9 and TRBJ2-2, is DSGVTQTPKHLITATGQRVTLRCSPRSGDLSVYWYQQSLDQGLQFLIQYYNGEERAKGNILERFSAQQFPDLHSELNLSSLELGDSALYFCASSVTGPGELFFGEGSRLTVL.

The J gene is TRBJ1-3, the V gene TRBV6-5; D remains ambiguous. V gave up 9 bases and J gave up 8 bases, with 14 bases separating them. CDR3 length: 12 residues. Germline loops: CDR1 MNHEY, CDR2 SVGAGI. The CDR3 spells CASNSDGDTIYF. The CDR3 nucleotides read TGTGCCAGTAATTCAGACGGAGACACCATATATTTT.

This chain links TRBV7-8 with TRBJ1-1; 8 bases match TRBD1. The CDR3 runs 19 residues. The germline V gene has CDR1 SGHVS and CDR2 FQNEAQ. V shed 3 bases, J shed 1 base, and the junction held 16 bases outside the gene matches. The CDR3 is CASSFSLTGTGLGNTEAFF. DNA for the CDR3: TGTGCCAGCAGCTTTTCTCTTACCGGGACAGGCCTGGGGAACACTGAAGCTTTCTTT.

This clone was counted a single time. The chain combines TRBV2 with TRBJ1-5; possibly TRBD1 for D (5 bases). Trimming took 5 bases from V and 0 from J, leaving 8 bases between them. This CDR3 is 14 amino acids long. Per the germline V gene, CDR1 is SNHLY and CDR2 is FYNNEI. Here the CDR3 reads CASSQDSSNQPQHF. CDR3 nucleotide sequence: TGTGCCAGCAGTCAAGACAGTAGCAATCAGCCCCAGCATTTT. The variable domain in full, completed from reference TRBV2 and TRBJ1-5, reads EPEVTQTPSHQVTQMGQEVILRCVPISNHLYFYWYRQILGQKVEFLVSFYNNEISEKSEIFDDQFSVERPDGSNFTLKIRSTKLEDSAMYFCASSQDSSNQPQHFGDGTRLSIL.

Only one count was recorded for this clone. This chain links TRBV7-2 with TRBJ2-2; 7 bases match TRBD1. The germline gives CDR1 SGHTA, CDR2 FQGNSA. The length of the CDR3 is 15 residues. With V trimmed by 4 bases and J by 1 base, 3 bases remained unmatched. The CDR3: CASSWGTVNTGELFF. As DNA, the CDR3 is TGTGCCAGCAGCTGGGGGACAGTGAACACCGGGGAGCTGTTTTTT.

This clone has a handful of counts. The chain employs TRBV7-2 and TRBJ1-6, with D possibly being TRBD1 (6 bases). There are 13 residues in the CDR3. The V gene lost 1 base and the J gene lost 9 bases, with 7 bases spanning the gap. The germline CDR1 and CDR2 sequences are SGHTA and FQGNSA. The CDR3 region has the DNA TGTGCCAGCAGCTTAGACAGGGTTTCACCCCTCCACTTT. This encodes CASSLDRVSPLHF.

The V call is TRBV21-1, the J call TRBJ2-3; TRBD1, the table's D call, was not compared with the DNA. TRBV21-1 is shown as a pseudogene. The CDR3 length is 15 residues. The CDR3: CASNQNGQGEDTQYF. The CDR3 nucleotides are TGTGCCAGCAACCAGAACGGACAGGGGGAAGATACGCAGTATTTT.

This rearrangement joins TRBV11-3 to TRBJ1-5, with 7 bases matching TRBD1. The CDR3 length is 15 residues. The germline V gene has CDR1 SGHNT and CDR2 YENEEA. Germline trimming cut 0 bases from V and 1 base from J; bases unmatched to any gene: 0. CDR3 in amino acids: CASSLDRGSNQPQHF. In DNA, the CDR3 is TGTGCCAGCAGCTTAGACAGGGGGAGCAATCAGCCCCAGCATTTT. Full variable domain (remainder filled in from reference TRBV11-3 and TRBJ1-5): EAGVVQSPRYKIIEKKQPVAFWCNPISGHNTLYWYLQNLGQGPELLIRYENEEAVDDSQLPKDRFSAERLKGVDSTLKIQPAELGDSAVYLCASSLDRGSNQPQHFGDGTRLSIL.

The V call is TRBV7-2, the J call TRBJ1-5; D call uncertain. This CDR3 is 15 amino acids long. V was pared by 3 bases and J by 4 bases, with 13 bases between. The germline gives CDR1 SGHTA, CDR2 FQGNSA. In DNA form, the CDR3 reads TGTGCCAGCAGCTTTTCAGGTGCGGGAAATCAGCCCCAGCATTTT. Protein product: CASSFSGAGNQPQHF.

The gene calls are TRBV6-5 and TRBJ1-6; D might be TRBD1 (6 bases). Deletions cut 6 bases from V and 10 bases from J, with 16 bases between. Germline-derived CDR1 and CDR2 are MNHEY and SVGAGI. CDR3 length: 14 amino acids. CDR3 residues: CASRNPGVGSPLHF. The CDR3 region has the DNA TGTGCCAGCAGGAACCCAGGGGTAGGGTCACCCCTCCACTTT.

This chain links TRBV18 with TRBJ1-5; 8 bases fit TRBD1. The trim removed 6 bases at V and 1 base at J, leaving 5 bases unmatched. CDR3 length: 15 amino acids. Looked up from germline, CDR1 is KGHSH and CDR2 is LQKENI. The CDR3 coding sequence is TGTGCCAGCTCGTCTCAGGGGGCGAGCAATCAGCCCCAGCATTTT. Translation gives CASSSQGASNQPQHF.

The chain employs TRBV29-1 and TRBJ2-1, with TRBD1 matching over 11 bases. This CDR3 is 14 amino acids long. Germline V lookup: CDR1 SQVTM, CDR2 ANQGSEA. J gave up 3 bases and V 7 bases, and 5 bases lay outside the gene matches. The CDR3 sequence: CSAGTGGFYNEQFF. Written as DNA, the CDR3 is TGCAGCGCTGGGACAGGGGGTTTCTACAATGAGCAGTTCTTC.

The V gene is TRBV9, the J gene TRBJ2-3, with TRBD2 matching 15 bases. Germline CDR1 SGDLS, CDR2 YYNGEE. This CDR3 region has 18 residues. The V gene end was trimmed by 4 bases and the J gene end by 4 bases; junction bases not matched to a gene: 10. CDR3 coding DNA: TGTGCCAGCAGCTCCAGGACTAGCGGGGGGGCCAGGCCAGATACGCAGTATTTT. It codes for CASSSRTSGGARPDTQYF.

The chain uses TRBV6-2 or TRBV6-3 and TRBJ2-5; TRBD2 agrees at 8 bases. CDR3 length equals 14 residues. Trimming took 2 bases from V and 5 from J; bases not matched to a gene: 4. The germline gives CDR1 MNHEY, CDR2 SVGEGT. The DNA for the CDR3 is TGTGCCAGCAGTTACCACTCTAGCGGGGAGACCCAGTACTTC. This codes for CASSYHSSGETQYF.

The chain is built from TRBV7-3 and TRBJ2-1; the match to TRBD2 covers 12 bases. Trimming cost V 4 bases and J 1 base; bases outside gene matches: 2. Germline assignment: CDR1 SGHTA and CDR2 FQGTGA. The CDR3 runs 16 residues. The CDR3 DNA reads TGTGCCAGCAGCTCTAGCGGGGGGGCATCCTACAATGAGCAGTTCTTC. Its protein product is CASSSSGGASYNEQFF.

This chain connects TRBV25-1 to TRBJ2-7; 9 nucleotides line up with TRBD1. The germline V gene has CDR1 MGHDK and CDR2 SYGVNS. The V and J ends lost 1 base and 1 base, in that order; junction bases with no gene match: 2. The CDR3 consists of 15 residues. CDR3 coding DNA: TGTGCCAGCAGTGAATTTGGACAGGGGTCCTACGAGCAGTACTTC. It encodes CASSEFGQGSYEQYF.